This TCR beta chain was retrieved from a study of radiotherapy plus CTLA-4 blockade in lung cancer. The table came from immunoSEQ multiplex PCR; TCRdb's copy has only in-frame clones and leaves some out. Of some 64,000 clones in the sample, approximately 80% were seen once. Germline CDR1 LNHDA, CDR2 SQIVND (reference sequence). The trim removed 6 bases at V and 7 bases at J, leaving 8 bases unmatched. CDR3 length: 16 amino acids. The chain combines TRBV19 with TRBJ2-1; 14 bases are a match to TRBD2. Sample: peripheral blood, taken from a patient treated with radiotherapy plus ipilimumab. The receptor's source is a human donor with non-small cell lung cancer who had a complete response to radiotherapy plus ipilimumab. DNA for the CDR3: TGTGCCAGTAGACTCGGGACTAGCGGGAGAGGTAATGAGCAGTTCTTC. Translating gives CASRLGTSGRGNEQFF. The entire variable domain, with the rest obtained from reference TRBV19 and TRBJ2-1, is as follows: DGGITQSPKYLFRKEGQNVTLSCEQNLNHDAMYWYRQDPGQGLRLIYYSQIVNDFQKGDIAEGYSVSREKKESFPLTVTSAQKNPTAFYLCASRLGTSGRGNEQFFGPGTRLTVL.